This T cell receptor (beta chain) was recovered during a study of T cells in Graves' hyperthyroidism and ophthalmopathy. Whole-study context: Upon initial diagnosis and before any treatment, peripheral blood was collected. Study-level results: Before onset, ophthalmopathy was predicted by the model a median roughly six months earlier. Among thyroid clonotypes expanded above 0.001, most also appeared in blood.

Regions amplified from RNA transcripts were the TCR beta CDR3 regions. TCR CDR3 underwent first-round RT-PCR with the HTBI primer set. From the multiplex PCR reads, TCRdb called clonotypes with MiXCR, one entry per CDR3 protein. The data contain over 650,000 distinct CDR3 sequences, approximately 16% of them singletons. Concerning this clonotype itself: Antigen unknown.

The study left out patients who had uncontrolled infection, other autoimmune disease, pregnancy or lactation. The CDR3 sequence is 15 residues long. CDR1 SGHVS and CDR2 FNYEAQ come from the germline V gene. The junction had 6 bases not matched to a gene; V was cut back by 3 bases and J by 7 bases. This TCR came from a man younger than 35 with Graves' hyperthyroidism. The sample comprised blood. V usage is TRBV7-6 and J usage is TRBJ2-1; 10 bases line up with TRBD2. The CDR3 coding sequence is TGTGCCAGCAGCTTGTGGACTAGCGGACCAAATGAGCAGTTCTTC. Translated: CASSLWTSGPNEQFF.